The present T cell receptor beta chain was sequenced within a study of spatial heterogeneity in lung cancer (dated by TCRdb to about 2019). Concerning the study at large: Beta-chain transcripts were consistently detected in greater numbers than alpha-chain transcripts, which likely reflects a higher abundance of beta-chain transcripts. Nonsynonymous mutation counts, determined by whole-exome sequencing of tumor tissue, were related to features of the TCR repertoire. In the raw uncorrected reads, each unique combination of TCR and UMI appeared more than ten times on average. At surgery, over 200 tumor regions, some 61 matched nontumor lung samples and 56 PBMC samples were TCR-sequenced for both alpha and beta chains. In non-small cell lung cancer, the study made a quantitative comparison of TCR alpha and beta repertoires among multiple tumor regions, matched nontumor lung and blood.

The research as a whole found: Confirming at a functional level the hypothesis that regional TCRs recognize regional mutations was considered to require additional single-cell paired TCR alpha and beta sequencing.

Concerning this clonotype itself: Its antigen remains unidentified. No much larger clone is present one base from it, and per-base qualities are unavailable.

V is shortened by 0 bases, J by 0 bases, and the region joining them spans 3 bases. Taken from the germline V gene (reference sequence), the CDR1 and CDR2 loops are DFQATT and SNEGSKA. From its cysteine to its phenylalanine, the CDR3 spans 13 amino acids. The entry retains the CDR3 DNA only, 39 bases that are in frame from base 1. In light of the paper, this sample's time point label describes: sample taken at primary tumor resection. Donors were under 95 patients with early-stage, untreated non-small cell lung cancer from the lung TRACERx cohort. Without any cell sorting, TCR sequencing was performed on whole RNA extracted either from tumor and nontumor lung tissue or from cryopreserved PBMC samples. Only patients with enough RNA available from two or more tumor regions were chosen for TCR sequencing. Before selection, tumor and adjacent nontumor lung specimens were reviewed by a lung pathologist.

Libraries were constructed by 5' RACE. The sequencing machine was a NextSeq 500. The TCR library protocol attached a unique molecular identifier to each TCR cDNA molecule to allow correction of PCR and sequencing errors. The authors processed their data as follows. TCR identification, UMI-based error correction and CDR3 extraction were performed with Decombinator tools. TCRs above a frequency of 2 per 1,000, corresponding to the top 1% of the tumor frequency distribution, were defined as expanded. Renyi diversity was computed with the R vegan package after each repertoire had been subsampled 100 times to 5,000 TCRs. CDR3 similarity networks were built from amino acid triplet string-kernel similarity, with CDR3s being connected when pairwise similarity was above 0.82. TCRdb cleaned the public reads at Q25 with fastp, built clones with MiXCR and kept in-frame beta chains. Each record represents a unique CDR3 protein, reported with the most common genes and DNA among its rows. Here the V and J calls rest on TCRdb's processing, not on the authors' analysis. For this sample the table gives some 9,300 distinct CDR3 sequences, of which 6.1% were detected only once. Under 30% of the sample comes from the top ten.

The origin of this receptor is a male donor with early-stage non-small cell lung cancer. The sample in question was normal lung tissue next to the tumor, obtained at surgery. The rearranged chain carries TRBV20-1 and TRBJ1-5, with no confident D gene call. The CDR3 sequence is CSAREDSNQPQHF. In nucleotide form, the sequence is TGCAGTGCTAGAGAAGATAGCAATCAGCCCCAGCATTTT.